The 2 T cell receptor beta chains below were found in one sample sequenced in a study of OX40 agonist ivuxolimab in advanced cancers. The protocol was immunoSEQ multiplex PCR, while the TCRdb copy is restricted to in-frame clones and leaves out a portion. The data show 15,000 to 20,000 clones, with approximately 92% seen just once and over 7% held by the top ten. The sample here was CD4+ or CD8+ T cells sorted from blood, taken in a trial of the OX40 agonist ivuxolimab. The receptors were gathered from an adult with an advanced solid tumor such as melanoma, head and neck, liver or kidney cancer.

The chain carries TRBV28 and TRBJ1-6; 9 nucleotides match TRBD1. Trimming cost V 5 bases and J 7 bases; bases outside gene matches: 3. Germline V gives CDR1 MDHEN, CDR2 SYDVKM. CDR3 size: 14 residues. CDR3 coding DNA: TGTGCCAGCAGTCTCACAGGGGGCAATTCACCCCTCCACTTT. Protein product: CASSLTGGNSPLHF.

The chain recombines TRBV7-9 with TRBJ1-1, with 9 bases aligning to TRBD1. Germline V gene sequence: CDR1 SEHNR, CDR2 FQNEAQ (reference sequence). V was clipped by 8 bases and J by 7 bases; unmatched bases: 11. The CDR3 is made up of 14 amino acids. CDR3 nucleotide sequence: TGTGCCAGCTCCGGACAGGGGCTGTGGGGTGAAGCTTTCTTT. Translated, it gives CASSGQGLWGEAFF.